This TCR beta chain was retrieved from a study of cytomegalovirus exposure and HLA in healthy donors. Study results and limitations: Productive rates of about 90% or about 30% were seen for most TCR beta V segments in an earlier analysis.

The study ran its PCR with 60 Vbeta and 13 Jbeta primers. Generated by immunoSEQ multiplex PCR, the TCRdb table keeps only in-frame clones and is missing some. This repertoire shows fewer than 85,000 clones, roughly 70% found once; its top ten account for 9% to 13%. With 0 bases removed from V and 2 bases from J, the gap between germline ends came to 13 bases. The CDR3 is made up of 16 amino acids. Germline V gene data show CDR1 as MNHNY and CDR2 as SVGAGI (reference sequence). For this clone: What it binds is not known.

The sequence was collected from a middle-aged woman in good health and CMV-seropositive. The specimen sequenced was PBMCs. The chain couples TRBV6-6 to TRBJ2-5; perhaps TRBD1 as D (6 bases). The CDR3 sequence: CASSYSISRGQETQYF. The CDR3 coding sequence is TGTGCCAGCAGTTACTCGATCTCAAGGGGGCAAGAGACCCAGTACTTC.